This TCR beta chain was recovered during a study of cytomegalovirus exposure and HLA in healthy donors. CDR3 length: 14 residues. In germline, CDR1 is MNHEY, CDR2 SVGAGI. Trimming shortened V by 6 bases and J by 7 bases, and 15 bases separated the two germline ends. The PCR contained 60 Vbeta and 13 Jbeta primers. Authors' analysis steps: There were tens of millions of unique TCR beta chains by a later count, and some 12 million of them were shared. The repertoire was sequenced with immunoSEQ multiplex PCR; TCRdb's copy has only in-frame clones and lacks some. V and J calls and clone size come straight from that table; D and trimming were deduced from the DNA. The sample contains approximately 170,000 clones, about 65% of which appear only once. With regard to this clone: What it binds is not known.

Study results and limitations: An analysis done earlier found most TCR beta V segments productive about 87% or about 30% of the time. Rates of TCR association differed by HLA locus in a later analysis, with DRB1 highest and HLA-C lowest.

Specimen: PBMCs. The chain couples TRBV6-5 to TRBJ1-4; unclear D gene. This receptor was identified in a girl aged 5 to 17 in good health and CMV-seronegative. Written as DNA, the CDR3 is TGTGCCAGCAGCCCCGCCGGGGTTGGTGAAAAACTGTTTTTT. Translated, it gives CASSPAGVGEKLFF.